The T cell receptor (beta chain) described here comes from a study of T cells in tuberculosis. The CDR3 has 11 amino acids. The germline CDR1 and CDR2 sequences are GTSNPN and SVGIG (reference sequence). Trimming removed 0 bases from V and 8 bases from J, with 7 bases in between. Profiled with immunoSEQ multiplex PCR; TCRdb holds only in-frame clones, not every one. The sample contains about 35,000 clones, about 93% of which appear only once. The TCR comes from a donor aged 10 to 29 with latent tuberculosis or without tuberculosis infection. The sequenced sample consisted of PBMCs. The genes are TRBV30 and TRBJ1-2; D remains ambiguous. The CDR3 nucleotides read TGTGCCTGGAGTGTACCGGGGGGCTACACCTTC. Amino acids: CAWSVPGGYTF.